What follows are 29 T cell receptor beta chains derived from one specimen sequenced in a study of metastatic and nonmetastatic thyroid tumors. TCRdb re-called the PCR reads through MiXCR. The table shows about 35,000 clones, with 15% to 20% occurring only once. Thyroid surgery had not been preceded by any treatment in any patient. Sequencing input: blood. These receptors were taken from a male donor with papillary thyroid cancer or a benign thyroid nodule (not recorded which). Some clones in this sample may be carry-over from other donors' samples.

This clone appeared many times. The chain carries TRBV7-9 and TRBJ2-2; no reliable D call. This CDR3 is 12 amino acids long. CDR1 and CDR2 (germline): SEHNR, FQNEAQ (reference sequence). Between the trimmed V and J ends, which lost 5 bases and 6 bases, there was a span of 7 bases. CDR3 amino acids: CASSSPSGELFF. The CDR3 DNA reads as TGTGCCAGCAGCAGCCCTTCCGGGGAGCTGTTTTTT.

This clone showed up just a few times. This chain links TRBV5-5 with TRBJ1-1; D is undetermined. In germline, CDR1 is SGHKS, CDR2 YYEKEE (reference sequence). The germline V and J ends were trimmed by 6 bases and 8 bases, with 20 bases remaining between them. CDR3 length equals 14 residues. This chain's CDR3 is CASILNGGSREAFF. Written as DNA, the CDR3 is TGTGCCAGCATCCTCAATGGAGGTAGCAGAGAAGCTTTCTTT.

The rearrangement links TRBV6-1 to TRBJ1-3; D not certain. The length of the CDR3 is 15 residues. Germline V CDR1 and CDR2: MNHNS, SASEGT. Trimming took 2 bases from V and 0 from J, leaving 8 bases between them. This CDR3 reads CASSEYSGSGNTIYF. CDR3 DNA: TGTGCCAGCAGTGAATACTCGGGCTCTGGAAACACCATATATTTT.

By frequency in the sample, this clone is medium-sized. The CDR3 loop is CASSWGTSYEQYF. DNA for the CDR3: TGTGCCAGCAGCTGGGGGACTAGCTACGAGCAGTACTTC. This chain links TRBV11-3 with TRBJ2-7, with 8 bases that match TRBD2. Germline CDR1 and CDR2: SGHNT and YENEEA. The CDR3 spans 13 residues. J was trimmed by 3 bases and V by 4 bases; bases with no gene match: 2.

J is TRBJ2-7 and V is TRBV10-3; maybe TRBD2 (6 bases). CDR1 and CDR2 (germline): ENHRY, SYGVKD. Trimming removed 7 bases from V and 4 bases from J, with 20 bases in between. There are 15 residues in the CDR3. The CDR3 is CAIIDYGGPRYEQYF. The CDR3 DNA reads as TGTGCCATCATTGACTACGGGGGACCTCGGTACGAGCAGTACTTC.

The V and J genes are TRBV27 and TRBJ1-6; maybe TRBD1 (6 bases). Germline lookup yields CDR1 MNHEY and CDR2 SMNVEV (reference sequence). The V and J ends lost 8 bases and 9 bases respectively, with 17 bases between them. This CDR3 is built from 14 residues. CDR3 in amino acids: CASRAWTVVSPLHF. The CDR3, as DNA: TGTGCCAGCCGGGCCTGGACAGTGGTTTCACCCCTCCACTTT.

This clone was observed at least ten times. The chain joins TRBV6-5 to TRBJ1-5; D call uncertain. This CDR3 is 14 amino acids long. Germline CDR1 reads MNHEY; CDR2 reads SVGAGI. Trimming took off 0 bases at V and 7 bases at J, with 10 bases between the two ends. The CDR3 protein is CASSYSQRRQPQHF. The CDR3 DNA reads as TGTGCCAGCAGTTACTCGCAAAGACGACAGCCCCAGCATTTT.

This rearrangement joins TRBV20-1 to TRBJ2-7, with TRBD2 identical over 12 bases. The CDR3 loop spans 17 amino acids. Germline-derived CDR1 and CDR2 are DFQATT and SNEGSKA (reference sequence). J was trimmed by 4 bases and V by 2 bases; bases with no gene match: 12. The CDR3: CSARYNDLTSGRYEQYF. DNA for the CDR3: TGCAGTGCTAGATATAACGACCTGACTAGCGGGAGATACGAGCAGTACTTC.

This clone was counted ten times or more. This sequence joins TRBV28 and TRBJ1-4, with a weak D call TRBD1 (6 bases). This CDR3 comprises 13 residues. Germline V gives CDR1 MDHEN, CDR2 SYDVKM. The ends were cut back, 4 bases at V and 7 bases at J, with 10 bases in the middle. CDR3 DNA: TGTGCCAGCAGTTCCGGACAGCTTGAAAAACTGTTTTTT. This codes for CASSSGQLEKLFF.

By sample fraction, this clone is medium-sized. The V gene is TRBV6-1, the J gene TRBJ2-6, with no clear D. Germline assignment: CDR1 MNHNS and CDR2 SASEGT. V lost 1 base to trimming and J lost 0 bases, with 4 bases between them. The CDR3 length is 15 residues. CDR3 nucleotides: TGTGCCAGCAGTGAAGGGGGCTCTGGGGCCAACGTCCTGACTTTC. Translated, it gives CASSEGGSGANVLTF.

The chain links TRBV11-2 to TRBJ2-1; 7 nucleotides align to TRBD2. The length of the CDR3 is 16 residues. Germline lookup yields CDR1 SGHAT and CDR2 FQNNGV. With 4 bases clipped from V and 7 bases from J, the junction kept 13 bases outside the gene matches. CDR3 sequence (DNA): TGTGCCAGCAGCTACGGAAGCGTGGGGGGGAGTAATGAGCAGTTCTTC. It is translated as CASSYGSVGGSNEQFF.

There are many counts of this clone. The gene calls are TRBV6-1 and TRBJ1-1, with D uncertain. Per germline, CDR1 MNHNS and CDR2 SASEGT. The CDR3 contains 15 residues. Trimming removed 5 bases from V and 1 base from J, with 14 bases in between. The CDR3, as DNA: TGTGCCAGCAGTCCCCACTCAGACACGAACACTGAAGCTTTCTTT. Its protein is CASSPHSDTNTEAFF.

This clone has a count of ten or more. This chain joins TRBV19 and TRBJ2-2, with 7 bases identical to TRBD2. The CDR3 is 15 residues long. The J segment lost 1 base and the V segment lost 5 bases, leaving 4 bases of the junction unmatched. Germline CDR1 reads LNHDA; CDR2 reads SQIVND (reference sequence). The CDR3 reads CASSFASGNTGELFF. The DNA of the CDR3 is TGTGCCAGTAGTTTCGCTAGCGGGAACACCGGGGAGCTGTTTTTT.

This clone came up many times. The chain links TRBV11-3 to TRBJ2-3; the D gene could be TRBD1 or TRBD2 (6 bases each). The germline CDR1 and CDR2 sequences are SGHNT and YENEEA. The ends were cut back, 1 base at V and 2 bases at J, with 10 bases in the middle. The CDR3 has 15 amino acids. The CDR3 region has the DNA TGTGCCAGCAGCTTAGGGGGGGCACCCACAGATACGCAGTATTTT. This translates into CASSLGGAPTDTQYF. The full variable domain, rest sourced from reference TRBV11-3 and TRBJ2-3, is EAGVVQSPRYKIIEKKQPVAFWCNPISGHNTLYWYLQNLGQGPELLIRYENEEAVDDSQLPKDRFSAERLKGVDSTLKIQPAELGDSAVYLCASSLGGAPTDTQYFGPGTRLTVL.

This clone was recorded a few times. Because the CDR3 is missing its conserved closing phenylalanine or tryptophan, this is likely a read error. The chain recombines TRBV6-4 with TRBJ2-1; tentative D call: TRBD2 (6 bases). Germline V gene lookup returns CDR1 MRHNA and CDR2 SNTAGT. This CDR3 region has 15 residues. The ends were cut back, 0 bases at V and 4 bases at J, with 10 bases in the middle. CDR3 sequence: CASSDSIGGYNEQFS. In nucleotides, the CDR3 is TGTGCCAGCAGTGACTCTATCGGGGGTTACAATGAGCAGTTCTCC.

This clone appeared a few times. The junction differs from germline at one of its ends, possibly a read error. This chain connects TRBV6-5 to TRBJ2-7, with a weak D call TRBD1 (5 bases). The CDR3 contains 13 residues. Germline CDR1 MNHEY, CDR2 SVGAGI. The CDR3 sequence is CASSLATVSEHYF. CDR3 sequence (DNA): TGTGCCAGCAGCCTCGCGACAGTTTCCGAGCATTACTTC.

Ten or more counts support this clone. The rearrangement links TRBV29-1 to TRBJ2-5; TRBD1 matches at 8 bases. Trimming at V came to 3 bases and at J to 1 base, leaving 7 bases not matched to a gene. The CDR3 extends over 15 amino acids. Germline CDR1 SQVTM, CDR2 ANQGSEA. CDR3 coding DNA: TGCAGCGTTGACCGGACAGGGCGCGTCCAAGAGACCCAGTACTTC. Its translation is CSVDRTGRVQETQYF.

The table lists this clone with many counts. The J gene is TRBJ2-1, the V gene TRBV9; D not certain. V lost 0 bases, J lost 4 bases, and 14 bases lay in between. This CDR3 region has 16 residues. The V gene's germline CDR1 is SGDLS and CDR2 YYNGEE. In DNA form, the CDR3 reads TGTGCCAGCAGCGTAGGAGGTCCAACTACGTACAATGAGCAGTTCTTC. Its translation: CASSVGGPTTYNEQFF.

This clone was detected once. The CDR3 does not close with the conserved phenylalanine or tryptophan, likely indicating a read error. V usage is TRBV7-6 and J usage is TRBJ2-7; 7 nucleotides match TRBD2. CDR3 length: 13 amino acids. V was pared by 5 bases and J by 5 bases, with 6 bases of the junction left unmatched. CDR1 is SGHVS, CDR2 FNYEAQ, per germline. This CDR3 reads CASSAPGGHEQYC. The CDR3 coding sequence is TGTGCCAGCAGCGCCCCGGGAGGTCACGAGCAGTACTGT.

This clone was detected only a few times. The genes are TRBV15 and TRBJ2-1, with D unclear. The CDR3 length is 12 residues. Trimming stripped 1 base from V and 10 bases from J, with 8 bases between. Germline V gene sequence: CDR1 LNHNV, CDR2 YYDKDF (reference sequence). CDR3 region: CATSRATSEQFF. The DNA of the CDR3 is TGTGCCACCAGCAGAGCTACCTCAGAGCAGTTCTTC.

At least ten counts were recorded for this clone. This chain joins TRBV29-1 and TRBJ2-1, with 10 positions matching TRBD1. There are 13 residues in the CDR3. CDR1 and CDR2 (germline): SQVTM, ANQGSEA. With 7 bases clipped from V and 9 bases from J, the junction kept 9 bases outside the gene matches. CDR3 DNA: TGCAGCGCACCCGGACAGGGGGTCGTTGAGCAGTTCTTC. Residues: CSAPGQGVVEQFF.

This clone was counted many times. For the CDR3, the DNA is TGTGCCAGCAGGCCCCCGGGGCCTTCTAATGAAAAACTGTTTTTT. Its translation: CASRPPGPSNEKLFF. The chain carries TRBV28 and TRBJ1-4; weak D call: TRBD1 (5 bases). CDR1 is MDHEN, CDR2 SYDVKM, per germline. This CDR3 has 15 residues. Trimming cost V 6 bases and J 3 bases, with 14 bases left between them.

This clone has at least ten counts. V usage is TRBV7-3 and J usage is TRBJ2-3, with D perhaps matching TRBD1 (5 bases). V was clipped by 3 bases and J by 1 base, with 8 bases between them. CDR3 size: 14 residues. Germline-derived CDR1 and CDR2 are SGHTA and FQGTGA. CDR3 bases: TGTGCCAGCAGCTTGTCGACAGGCACAGATACGCAGTATTTT. As protein: CASSLSTGTDTQYF.

This clone is deemed medium-sized. This chain joins TRBV27 and TRBJ1-2; weak D call: TRBD1 (6 bases). Per the germline V gene, CDR1 is MNHEY and CDR2 is SMNVEV (reference sequence). V shed 0 bases and J shed 4 bases, with 18 bases lying between them. This CDR3 comprises 17 residues. The CDR3 DNA follows: TGTGCCAGCAGTTTATCCTCGCGGGGACAAAGAGGCTATGGCTACACCTTC. This gives the protein CASSLSSRGQRGYGYTF.

This clone is medium-sized (0.01 to 0.1%) in the sample. This chain connects TRBV5-1 to TRBJ2-2; 8 nucleotides line up with TRBD1. J was trimmed by 4 bases and V by 0 bases; bases with no gene match: 11. Per germline, CDR1 SGHRS and CDR2 YFSETQ. The CDR3 loop spans 18 amino acids. In DNA, the CDR3 is TGCGCCAGCAGCTTGGAAGTTTCCCAGGGGGCCATCACCGGGGAGCTGTTTTTT. Translated, it gives CASSLEVSQGAITGELFF.

Ten or more counts support this clone. The V gene is TRBV11-2, the J gene TRBJ1-3; TRBD1 is a possible D gene (5 bases). The CDR3 has 16 residues. Germline CDR1 is SGHAT and CDR2 is FQNNGV. Trimming stripped 3 bases from V and 5 bases from J, with 17 bases between. Written as DNA, the CDR3 is TGTGCCAGCAGCTTGGGGCCTTTAGAGTTGAGAAACACCATATATTTT. The encoded protein is CASSLGPLELRNTIYF.

This chain joins TRBV11-2 and TRBJ2-7; D is tentatively TRBD1 or TRBD2 (5 bases each). CDR3 size: 13 residues. Per germline, CDR1 SGHAT and CDR2 FQNNGV. V was clipped by 6 bases and J by 3 bases, with 12 bases between them. CDR3: CASRFGDDYEQYF. The CDR3 DNA is TGTGCCAGCAGGTTCGGGGACGACTACGAGCAGTACTTC. Filled out from reference TRBV11-2 and TRBJ2-7, the complete variable domain reads EAGVAQSPRYKIIEKRQSVAFWCNPISGHATLYWYQQILGQGPKLLIQFQNNGVVDDSQLPKDRFSAERLKGVDSTLKIQPAKLEDSAVYLCASRFGDDYEQYFGPGTRLTVT.

There are many counts of this clone. The chain joins TRBV7-2 to TRBJ2-7; 14 nucleotides line up with TRBD2. Germline loops: CDR1 SGHTA, CDR2 FQGNSA. CDR3 length equals 17 residues. V gave up 3 bases and J gave up 4 bases; unmatched junction bases: 8. This CDR3 is CASSLYTGTSGSYEQYF. In DNA form, the CDR3 reads TGTGCCAGCAGCTTGTATACCGGGACTAGCGGGAGTTACGAGCAGTACTTC.

The table lists this clone with many counts. The chain carries TRBV6-1 and TRBJ2-2, with D perhaps matching TRBD1 (5 bases). V was shortened by 8 bases and J by 3 bases, with 13 bases between the two germline ends. This CDR3 is 14 amino acids long. Germline V lookup: CDR1 MNHNS, CDR2 SASEGT. The CDR3 nucleotides read TGTGCCAGCCAATCCAGGGCCGACACCGGGGAGCTGTTTTTT. It translates to CASQSRADTGELFF.